The 21 T cell receptor beta chains below all came from one sample that was sequenced in a study of T-cell reconstitution after alpha-beta-depleted transplantation in children. Unique molecular identifiers tagged the TCRbeta library. TCRdb re-called the PCR reads with MiXCR, one entry per CDR3 protein. The table records 45,000 to 60,000 distinct CDR3 sequences, around 53% of them present only once. The sample was peripheral blood, taken before TCRalphabeta/CD19-depleted stem cell transplant. The receptors shown here come from a boy in the first two years of life with SCID, due to receive a stem cell transplant.

This clonotype was counted only a few times. The chain carries TRBV15 and TRBJ2-3; D is undetermined. Germline assignment: CDR1 LNHNV and CDR2 YYDKDF (reference sequence). This CDR3 contains 17 residues. Trimming pared 8 bases from V and 2 bases from J, leaving 23 bases between. CDR3 amino acids: CATRVGRESAHTDTQYF. The CDR3 coding sequence is TGTGCCACCCGGGTGGGCCGTGAGTCAGCGCACACAGATACGCAGTATTTT.

J is TRBJ1-1 and V is TRBV5-1, with D possibly being TRBD1 (5 bases). Germline V gene data show CDR1 as SGHRS and CDR2 as YFSETQ. The CDR3 spans 15 residues. Trimming took 9 bases from V and 1 from J, leaving 19 bases between them. The CDR3 sequence is CATRARATANTEAFF. CDR3 nucleotide sequence: TGCGCCACCAGGGCCCGCGCGACAGCGAACACTGAAGCTTTCTTT.

This clonotype was seen only once. The chain joins TRBV5-4 to TRBJ2-3, with D possibly matching TRBD2 (6 bases). The germline V and J ends were trimmed by 0 bases and 5 bases, with 10 bases remaining between them. Germline V gene lookup returns CDR1 SGHNT and CDR2 YYREEE (reference sequence). The CDR3 extends over 14 amino acids. The CDR3 coding sequence is TGTGCCAGCAGCTTGGGGCTAGCGCTAGATACGCAGTATTTT. The encoded protein is CASSLGLALDTQYF.

This clonotype was detected a few times. This chain links TRBV11-2 with TRBJ2-7; D is uncertain. The germline V gene has CDR1 SGHAT and CDR2 FQNNGV. The CDR3 totals 14 residues. With 5 bases removed from V and 0 bases from J, the gap between germline ends came to 11 bases. The CDR3 spells CASSPGTVSYEQYF. The CDR3 DNA sequence: TGTGCCAGCAGCCCCGGAACGGTCTCCTACGAGCAGTACTTC.

The chain recombines TRBV3-1 with TRBJ1-5; the D gene is possibly TRBD1 (5 bases). Deletions cut 3 bases from V and 5 bases from J, with 14 bases between. Germline V gene lookup returns CDR1 LGHDT and CDR2 YNNKEL (reference sequence). This CDR3 contains 15 residues. Here the CDR3 reads CASSHQGGRHQPQHF. CDR3 coding DNA: TGTGCCAGCAGCCACCAGGGCGGACGACATCAGCCCCAGCATTTT.

As concerns this clonotype: The junction departs from germline at one end; a sequencing error may be responsible. The rearrangement uses TRBV6-5 and TRBJ2-5; D is tentatively TRBD1 or TRBD2 (5 bases each). CDR1 and CDR2 (germline): MNHEY, SVGAGI. This CDR3 comprises 13 residues. CDR3 coding DNA: TGTGCCAGCAGTTTCAGGGAGAGGGAGACCCGGTACTTC. Translated, it gives CASSFRERETRYF.

The J gene is TRBJ1-2, the V gene TRBV4-2; no definite D call. V was clipped by 3 bases and J by 7 bases, with 12 bases between them. Germline lookup yields CDR1 LGHNA and CDR2 YNFKEQ. This CDR3 contains 13 residues. The CDR3 sequence is CASSQRTVGGYTF. CDR3 in DNA: TGTGCCAGCAGCCAGAGGACTGTGGGTGGCTACACCTTC.

The chain employs TRBV20-1 and TRBJ1-4; 7 bases are a match to TRBD1. The CDR3 totals 17 residues. CDR1 DFQATT and CDR2 SNEGSKA come from the germline V gene (reference sequence). Trimming removed 7 bases from V and 7 bases from J; junction bases left unmatched: 21. CDR3 in DNA: TGCAGTGTAAGGAGCAGCCCATTAGGGGGCTTTGGTGAAAAACTGTTTTTT. This codes for CSVRSSPLGGFGEKLFF.

The chain couples TRBV25-1 to TRBJ2-3; 7 bases match TRBD1. The germline gives CDR1 MGHDK, CDR2 SYGVNS. The CDR3 extends over 14 amino acids. The J segment lost 2 bases and the V segment lost 8 bases, leaving 7 bases of the junction unmatched. CDR3 residues: CASGGQHFTDTQYF. CDR3 in DNA: TGTGCCAGCGGGGGACAGCACTTCACAGATACGCAGTATTTT.

This clonotype was counted many times. This rearrangement joins TRBV7-2 to TRBJ2-7; 7 positions match TRBD2. CDR1 is SGHTA and CDR2 is FQGNSA in the germline V gene. The CDR3 is 14 amino acids. The junction had 11 bases not matched to a gene; V was cut back by 6 bases and J by 6 bases. CDR3 loop: CASSGGQGGREQYF. CDR3 coding DNA: TGTGCCAGCAGTGGTGGGCAGGGAGGGCGCGAGCAGTACTTC.

This chain connects TRBV20-1 to TRBJ1-2; D is unresolved. The CDR3 has 14 amino acids. Between the trimmed V and J ends, which lost 0 bases and 6 bases, there was a span of 14 bases. From germline, CDR1 is DFQATT and CDR2 SNEGSKA (reference sequence). As DNA, the CDR3 is TGCAGTGCTAGAGATCCGGGGAAGCGAGATGGCTACACCTTC. Translation: CSARDPGKRDGYTF.

The genes are TRBV4-3 and TRBJ2-1; D is ambiguous. This CDR3 contains 16 residues. The V end lost 4 bases, the J end lost 5 bases, and 18 bases lay between the germline ends. Looked up from germline, CDR1 is LGHNA and CDR2 is YSLEER. The CDR3: CASSLSPRPNDNEQFF. The CDR3, as DNA: TGCGCCAGCAGCCTTTCGCCGCGGCCCAACGACAATGAGCAGTTCTTC.

The chain carries TRBV27 and TRBJ2-7; D is ambiguous. Trimming removed 4 bases at V and 2 bases at J, with 6 bases between. Germline V gene data show CDR1 as MNHEY and CDR2 as SMNVEV (reference sequence). The CDR3 runs 12 residues. CDR3 region: CASSSSAYEQYF. The CDR3 nucleotides are TGTGCCAGCAGTTCCTCGGCCTACGAGCAGTACTTC.

This chain connects TRBV4-3 to TRBJ2-6, with D uncertain. The CDR3 is 15 amino acids. CDR1 and CDR2 (germline): LGHNA, YSLEER. V was shortened by 1 base and J by 1 base, with 5 bases between the two germline ends. The CDR3 region is CASSQARSGANVLTF. CDR3 in DNA: TGCGCCAGCAGCCAAGCGAGATCTGGGGCCAACGTCCTGACTTTC.

This clonotype was found many times. This chain joins TRBV5-6 and TRBJ1-2; D may be TRBD1 (6 bases). With 0 bases removed from V and 4 bases from J, the gap between germline ends came to 13 bases. The CDR3 loop spans 15 amino acids. Germline V lookup: CDR1 SGHDT, CDR2 YYEEEE. The CDR3 here is CASSLASLRGYGYTF. The CDR3, as DNA: TGTGCCAGCAGCTTGGCCTCTCTCAGGGGCTATGGCTACACCTTC.

The V call is TRBV7-8, the J call TRBJ2-5; 10 bases map to TRBD2. The CDR3 sequence is 17 residues long. Trimming removed 4 bases from V and 5 bases from J; junction bases left unmatched: 13. Per the germline V gene, CDR1 is SGHVS and CDR2 is FQNEAQ. The CDR3: CASSSPPSGGWWETQYF. The CDR3, as DNA: TGTGCCAGCAGCTCGCCCCCTAGCGGGGGTTGGTGGGAGACCCAGTACTTC. The complete variable domain, with remaining parts taken from reference TRBV7-8 and TRBJ2-5, reads GAGVSQSPRYKVAKRGQDVALRCDPISGHVSLFWYQQALGQGPEFLTYFQNEAQLDKSGLPSDRFFAERPEGSVSTLKIQRTQQEDSAVYLCASSSPPSGGWWETQYFGPGTRLLVL.

The table lists this clonotype with a few counts. The CDR3 is CASSPPDSLNTEAFF. The CDR3 DNA is TGTGCCAGCAGCCCCCCGGACAGTCTGAACACTGAAGCTTTCTTT. This chain connects TRBV7-9 to TRBJ1-1, with D possibly TRBD1 on 6 matching bases. Germline CDR1 reads SEHNR; CDR2 reads FQNEAQ (reference sequence). The CDR3 covers 15 residues. V gave up 5 bases and J gave up 0 bases, with 13 bases separating them.

This clonotype was counted only a few times. This chain uses TRBV10-3 with TRBJ1-5; no clear D. V lost 0 bases to trimming and J lost 4 bases, with 4 bases between them. Germline assignment: CDR1 ENHRY and CDR2 SYGVKD. The length of the CDR3 is 13 residues. CDR3 protein: CAISESANQPQHF. For the CDR3, the DNA is TGTGCCATCAGTGAGTCAGCAAATCAGCCCCAGCATTTT.

In this sample, this clonotype turned up many times. The rearrangement uses TRBV7-9 and TRBJ2-1; D assignment may be TRBD1 or TRBD2 (5 bases each). The CDR3 covers 13 residues. Trimming cost V 4 bases and J 8 bases, with 12 bases left between them. Germline loops: CDR1 SEHNR, CDR2 FQNEAQ (reference sequence). This chain's CDR3 is CASSYGAQDEQFF. In DNA form, the CDR3 reads TGTGCCAGCAGCTACGGGGCCCAGGATGAGCAGTTCTTC.

This chain joins TRBV20-1 and TRBJ2-3, with 7 positions matching TRBD2. V trimming: 2 bases; J trimming: 1 base; junction bases outside the gene matches: 0. There are 13 residues in the CDR3. From germline, CDR1 is DFQATT and CDR2 SNEGSKA (reference sequence). The CDR3 sequence is CSARLAGTDTQYF. The CDR3 nucleotides read TGCAGTGCTAGACTAGCGGGCACAGATACGCAGTATTTT.

This chain joins TRBV9 and TRBJ1-2; no clear D. The V end lost 3 bases, the J end lost 5 bases, and 8 bases lay between the germline ends. Germline values: CDR1 SGDLS, CDR2 YYNGEE. The CDR3 has 12 amino acids. CDR3 residues: CASSGPLYGYTF. Written as DNA, the CDR3 is TGTGCCAGCAGCGGGCCTCTTTATGGCTACACCTTC.